These 16 T cell receptor beta chains were all obtained from the same sample, sequenced in a study of blood T cell repertoires in COVID-19. TCRdb's copy holds only in-frame clones and misses some; the assay was immunoSEQ multiplex PCR. The data contain about 210,000 clones, about four fifths of them singletons. Specimen: peripheral blood. The receptors originated from a woman between 40 and 55 years old with acute or convalescent COVID-19.

The J gene is TRBJ1-2, the V gene TRBV9; no clear D gene. V lost 0 bases, J lost 6 bases, and 15 bases lay in between. This CDR3 has 15 residues. Germline loops: CDR1 SGDLS, CDR2 YYNGEE. In nucleotides, the CDR3 is TGTGCCAGCAGCGTAGATGTTACTCGGTCGAATGGCTACACCTTC. Amino acids: CASSVDVTRSNGYTF.

The chain couples TRBV5-1 to TRBJ2-3; TRBD2 agrees at 7 bases. After removal of 3 bases from V and 4 bases from J, the junction contained 5 bases not matched to a gene. The CDR3 is made up of 14 amino acids. Germline loops: CDR1 SGHRS, CDR2 YFSETQ. In nucleotides, the CDR3 is TGCGCCAGCAGCTCAAAGCGGGGCGCAGATACGCAGTATTTT. Amino acids: CASSSKRGADTQYF.

The rearrangement joins TRBV5-1 to TRBJ1-2; D ambiguous. V was clipped by 3 bases and J by 3 bases, with 15 bases between them. This CDR3 is 15 amino acids long. Germline assignment: CDR1 SGHRS and CDR2 YFSETQ. The CDR3 loop is CASSSYPAGDYGYTF. The DNA of the CDR3 is TGCGCCAGCAGCTCCTACCCGGCGGGTGACTATGGCTACACCTTC.

This chain links TRBV9 with TRBJ1-2; the match to TRBD1 covers 8 bases. Germline assignment: CDR1 SGDLS and CDR2 YYNGEE. V was clipped by 0 bases and J by 0 bases; unmatched bases: 10. The CDR3 spans 18 residues. The CDR3 DNA sequence: TGTGCCAGCAGCGTAGATATTTCGGGACAGGCCCCTAACTATGGCTACACCTTC. As protein: CASSVDISGQAPNYGYTF.

V and J are TRBV19 and TRBJ2-7, with a possible D match to TRBD2 (5 bases). The CDR3 totals 17 residues. V was cut by 5 bases and J by 0 bases, with 20 bases left in between. CDR1 is LNHDA, CDR2 SQIVND, per germline (reference sequence). CDR3 DNA sequence: TGTGCCAGTAGTCCGCCCCCCGGACTGAGCTTCTCCTACGAGCAGTACTTC. Protein product: CASSPPPGLSFSYEQYF.

The rearrangement uses TRBV12-3 or TRBV12-4 and TRBJ2-5; tentative D call: TRBD1 (6 bases). Trimming left V 5 bases short and J 4 bases short, with 11 bases between. This CDR3 is built from 13 residues. CDR3 nucleotides: TGTGCCAGCAGTCCGGGACACAGAGAGACCCAGTACTTC. Protein: CASSPGHRETQYF.

The chain has TRBV7-2 and TRBJ2-7; TRBD2 aligns across 7 bases. The CDR3 runs 14 residues. The ends lost 3 bases at V and 5 bases at J; junction bases unmatched: 7. Germline assignment: CDR1 SGHTA and CDR2 FQGNSA. The chain's CDR3 is CASSFLSGVHEQYF. CDR3 bases: TGTGCCAGCAGCTTCCTGAGCGGGGTCCACGAGCAGTACTTC.

The chain is built from TRBV9 and TRBJ2-3; TRBD2 is a possible D gene (6 bases). The CDR3 spans 16 residues. Looked up from germline, CDR1 is SGDLS and CDR2 is YYNGEE. V lost 4 bases and J lost 2, with 17 bases in between. CDR3 sequence reads: CASSLSGAGLTDTQYF. The CDR3 DNA reads TGTGCCAGCAGCCTATCCGGGGCGGGGCTCACAGATACGCAGTATTTT.

The genes are TRBV29-1 and TRBJ2-7; 7 bases align to TRBD1. This CDR3 spans 15 amino acids. The trim removed 3 bases at V and 0 bases at J, leaving 8 bases unmatched. CDR1 and CDR2 from the germline V gene are SQVTM and ANQGSEA. CDR3 region: CSVESRQGSSYEQYF. The CDR3, as DNA: TGCAGCGTTGAGTCACGACAGGGTAGCTCCTACGAGCAGTACTTC.

Of note for this clone: Additional DNA sequences in this sample encode the identical CDR3. This sequence joins TRBV6-5 and TRBJ2-3, with 7 bases identical to TRBD2. After removal of 5 bases from V and 1 base from J, the junction contained 6 bases not matched to a gene. Germline V gene lookup returns CDR1 MNHEY and CDR2 SVGAGI. This CDR3 comprises 15 residues. The CDR3 reads CASSPRAGGTDTQYF. The CDR3 DNA follows: TGTGCCAGCAGTCCCCGTGCGGGGGGCACAGATACGCAGTATTTT.

This clone was counted a single time. V usage is TRBV15 and J usage is TRBJ1-2; no clear D. The germline V and J ends were trimmed by 0 bases and 8 bases, with 10 bases remaining between them. From germline, CDR1 is LNHNV and CDR2 YYDKDF (reference sequence). The CDR3 contains 13 residues. CDR3 sequence (DNA): TGTGCCACCAGCAGAGACAGGTCAAGCGGCTACACCTTC. Its protein product is CATSRDRSSGYTF.

This chain joins TRBV6-6 and TRBJ2-3; 9 bases match TRBD2. Germline CDR1 and CDR2: MNHNY and SVGAGI (reference sequence). CDR3 length: 15 amino acids. Unmatched junction bases numbered 6, after V lost 7 bases and J lost 1 base. The DNA of the CDR3 is TGTGCCAGCAATCCGACTAGCGGAGGCACAGATACGCAGTATTTT. It translates to CASNPTSGGTDTQYF.

The gene calls are TRBV19 and TRBJ2-5; D is perhaps TRBD1 (6 bases). Between the trimmed V and J ends, which lost 4 bases and 4 bases, there was a span of 13 bases. Germline CDR1 reads LNHDA; CDR2 reads SQIVND (reference sequence). The CDR3 is 14 residues long. The CDR3 loop reads CASSTQGSPETQYF. CDR3 nucleotides: TGTGCCAGTAGTACACAGGGTAGCCCAGAGACCCAGTACTTC.

The chain has TRBV19 and TRBJ1-2, with a tentative D call TRBD1 (5 bases). Per the germline V gene, CDR1 is LNHDA and CDR2 is SQIVND (reference sequence). This CDR3 has 13 residues. Deletions cut 3 bases from V and 4 bases from J, with 9 bases between. The CDR3 is CASSIAGVYGYTF. The CDR3 bases are TGTGCCAGTAGTATCGCGGGGGTCTATGGCTACACCTTC. The whole variable domain, remainder taken from reference TRBV19 and TRBJ1-2, is DGGITQSPKYLFRKEGQNVTLSCEQNLNHDAMYWYRQDPGQGLRLIYYSQIVNDFQKGDIAEGYSVSREKKESFPLTVTSAQKNPTAFYLCASSIAGVYGYTFGSGTRLTVV.

The chain employs TRBV2 and TRBJ2-1; D is perhaps TRBD1 (6 bases). Per germline, CDR1 SNHLY and CDR2 FYNNEI. Deletions cut 3 bases from V and 6 bases from J, with 15 bases between. The CDR3 spans 15 residues. The CDR3, as DNA: TGTGCCAGCAGTGATTTATTCGCAGGGGTCAATGAGCAGTTCTTC. This translates into CASSDLFAGVNEQFF. The complete variable domain, with remaining parts taken from reference TRBV2 and TRBJ2-1, reads EPEVTQTPSHQVTQMGQEVILRCVPISNHLYFYWYRQILGQKVEFLVSFYNNEISEKSEIFDDQFSVERPDGSNFTLKIRSTKLEDSAMYFCASSDLFAGVNEQFFGPGTRLTVL.

The chain couples TRBV19 to TRBJ1-5; no firm D call. With 3 bases removed from V and 4 bases from J, the gap between germline ends came to 10 bases. This CDR3 has 14 amino acids. Germline V gives CDR1 LNHDA, CDR2 SQIVND (reference sequence). The CDR3 nucleotides read TGTGCCAGTAGTATCGAGTCATCTAATCAGCCCCAGCATTTT. It specifies CASSIESSNQPQHF.